This is a list of T cell receptor beta chains from one sample in a study of cytomegalovirus exposure and HLA in healthy donors. Some clones are missing from TCRdb's copy, which holds only in-frame ones; the method was immunoSEQ multiplex PCR. The repertoire includes 120,000 or so clones, around 75% of them detected once, and approximately 9.6% sits in the top ten. The sample consisted of PBMCs. Receptor source: a woman in her 50s in good health and CMV-seropositive. CDR3s include the opening cysteine and the closing phenylalanine or tryptophan. The order of the fields is D gene, J gene, clone size, V gene, CDR3 protein, CDR3 DNA. D genes are given only for firm matches. Part of the rows lack a size; the others show once, few, many or a class for expanded clones.

NA | TRBJ2-6 | NA | TRBV5-6 | CASSYQPGTPSSGANVLTF | TGTGCCAGCAGCTACCAGCCGGGGACACCGAGCTCTGGGGCCAACGTCCTGACTTTC
TRBD2 | TRBJ2-5 | NA | TRBV9 | CASSVGREVAQETQYF | TGTGCCAGCAGCGTAGGGCGGGAGGTGGCCCAAGAGACCCAGTACTTC
NA | TRBJ2-1 | NA | TRBV10-3 | CAISAWRLETYNEQFF | TGTGCCATCAGTGCGTGGCGGTTGGAAACCTACAATGAGCAGTTCTTC
NA | TRBJ1-2 | once | TRBV12-2 | CASRLSTGGSYGYTF | TGTGCAAGTCGCTTATCAACAGGGGGCTCCTATGGCTACACCTTC
TRBD1 | TRBJ1-4 | NA | TRBV10-1 | CASSDRDPGGEKLFF | TGCGCCAGCAGTGACCGGGACCCAGGGGGTGAAAAACTGTTTTTT
TRBD1 | TRBJ2-1 | NA | TRBV5-1 | CASSFQGAGEQFF | TGCGCCAGCAGCTTCCAGGGGGCTGGTGAGCAGTTCTTC
NA | TRBJ1-2 | NA | TRBV6-5 | CASSYEDSNYGYTF | TGTGCCAGCAGTTACGAGGACAGTAACTATGGCTACACCTTC
TRBD2 | TRBJ2-7 | NA | TRBV19 | CASRGGSYEQYF | TGTGCCAGCCGGGGGGGCTCCTACGAGCAGTACTTC
NA | TRBJ1-2 | NA | TRBV4-3 | CASSQDVQPSPARHYGYTF | TGCGCCAGCAGCCAAGATGTACAGCCAAGTCCAGCTCGACACTATGGCTACACCTTC
TRBD1 | TRBJ2-7 | few | TRBV6-5 | CASRYSGQGFEEQYF | TGTGCCAGCAGATACTCGGGACAGGGGTTTGAGGAGCAGTACTTC
NA | TRBJ1-3 | NA | TRBV4-2 | CASSQGTAGNTIYF | TGTGCCAGCAGCCAAGGGACAGCTGGAAACACCATATATTTT
NA | TRBJ2-3 | NA | TRBV19 | CASSMERENTQYF | TGTGCCAGTAGTATGGAACGGGAGAATACGCAGTATTTT
NA | TRBJ2-7 | NA | TRBV2 | CASSDNYEQYF | TGTGCCAGCAGTGACAACTACGAGCAGTACTTC
TRBD1 | TRBJ1-2 | NA | TRBV6-1 | CASRSGTDYHGYTF | TGTGCCAGCAGATCTGGGACAGACTATCATGGCTACACCTTC